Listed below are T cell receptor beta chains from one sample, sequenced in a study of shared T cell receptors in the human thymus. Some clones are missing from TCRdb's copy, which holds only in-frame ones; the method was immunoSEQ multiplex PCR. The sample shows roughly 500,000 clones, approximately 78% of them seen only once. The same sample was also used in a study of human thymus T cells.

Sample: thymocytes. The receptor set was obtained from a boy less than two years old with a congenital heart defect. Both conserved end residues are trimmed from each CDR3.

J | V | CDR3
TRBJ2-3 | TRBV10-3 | ASRLAGCTDTQY
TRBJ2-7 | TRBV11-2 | ASSLGRVASYEQY
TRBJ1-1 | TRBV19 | ASSIDPTQIEAF
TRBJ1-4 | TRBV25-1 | ASSDEGEKLF
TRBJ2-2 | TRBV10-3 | AISESGRGRANTGELF
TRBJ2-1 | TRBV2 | ATQGSSYNEQF
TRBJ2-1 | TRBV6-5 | ASSLERDLYNEQF
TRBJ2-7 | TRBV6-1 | ASSNPHEQY
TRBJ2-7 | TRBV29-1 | SVRREPYEQY
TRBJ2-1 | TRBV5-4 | ASRGTSGRHEQF
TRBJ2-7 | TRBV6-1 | ASSEAWTGGTYEQY
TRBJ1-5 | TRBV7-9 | ASSLDRGDRQPQH
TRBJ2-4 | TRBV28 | ASSYGLASVKNIQY
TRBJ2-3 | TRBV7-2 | ASSLDLAGADTQY
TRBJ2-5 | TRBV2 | ASSAARPQAGTQY
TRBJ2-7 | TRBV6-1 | ASSLKQGPEQY
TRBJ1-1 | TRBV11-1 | ASSRGQMDEAF
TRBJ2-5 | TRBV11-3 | ASSLDPPGLGDQETQY
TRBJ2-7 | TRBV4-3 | ASSQDAPRTGAYEQY
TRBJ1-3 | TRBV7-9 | ASSPRTGFGNTIY
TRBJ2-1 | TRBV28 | ASSLIPTSGRGEQF
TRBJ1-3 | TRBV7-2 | ASSPTGDRAGNTIY